The 10 T cell receptor beta chains listed next were all sequenced from one sample in a study of human T cells and chemical hapten exposure. Time point meaning: patch test 1, 2 weeks after DPC sensitization. The treatment is: therapeutic diphenylcyclopropenone sensitization with weekly scalp DPC. TCRdb processed the RACE reads anew with MiXCR; each CDR3 protein has one entry. The table lists some 350,000 distinct CDR3 sequences, around 7% of them singletons, with 8% to 9% in the top ten. The sequencing here drew on whole blood, taken in connection with sensitization to the hapten diphenylcyclopropenone (DPC). Source of these receptors: a young woman with alopecia areata. Some clones in this sample may be carry-over from other donors' samples.

The gene calls are TRBV20-1 and TRBJ2-7, with 9 bases that match TRBD2. The junction had 4 bases not matched to a gene; V was cut back by 3 bases and J by 4 bases. This CDR3 region has 13 residues. Germline assignment: CDR1 DFQATT and CDR2 SNEGSKA (reference sequence). CDR3 residues: CSASLAGRYEQYF. The CDR3 coding sequence is TGCAGTGCTAGCCTAGCGGGGCGTTACGAGCAGTACTTC.

This clonotype was recorded at least ten times. This chain uses TRBV7-8 with TRBJ2-1, with 7 bases identical to TRBD1. Germline V gene sequence: CDR1 SGHVS, CDR2 FQNEAQ. The CDR3 has 15 amino acids. The J segment lost 3 bases and the V segment lost 4 bases, leaving 6 bases of the junction unmatched. The CDR3 here is CASSSRDSLYNEQFF. The CDR3 DNA is TGTGCCAGCAGCTCCCGGGACAGTCTCTACAATGAGCAGTTCTTC.

The chain uses TRBV18 and TRBJ2-5; either TRBD1 or TRBD2 may fit D (5 bases each). Per the germline V gene, CDR1 is KGHSH and CDR2 is LQKENI. The CDR3 length is 14 residues. Trimming removed 3 bases at V and 1 base at J, with 9 bases between. Here the CDR3 reads CASSPTGTQETQYF. For the CDR3, the DNA is TGTGCCAGCTCACCTACCGGGACCCAAGAGACCCAGTACTTC.

This clonotype was seen only a few times. The chain has TRBV3-1 and TRBJ2-2, with D hard to call. V lost 4 bases and J lost 8, with 14 bases in between. CDR1 is LGHDT, CDR2 YNNKEL, per germline (reference sequence). The CDR3 totals 14 residues. The DNA for the CDR3 is TGTGCCAGCAGCCCCTCTCGCAGTTGGGGGGAGCTGTTTTTT. It yields the protein CASSPSRSWGELFF.

Only a few counts were recorded for this clonotype. V gene TRBV6-6 combines with J gene TRBJ2-2; D remains unclear. This CDR3 comprises 10 residues. In germline, CDR1 is MNHNY, CDR2 SVGAGI (reference sequence). V lost 7 bases and J lost 9, with 6 bases in between. For the CDR3, the DNA is TGTGCCAGCAAAGACCGGGAGCTGTTTTTT. Its protein product is CASKDRELFF.

The rearrangement uses TRBV3-1 and TRBJ1-1; 9 positions match TRBD1. V lost 3 bases to trimming and J lost 1 base; unmatched junction nucleotides: 6. The V gene's germline CDR1 is LGHDT and CDR2 YNNKEL (reference sequence). The CDR3 runs to 16 residues. Written as DNA, the CDR3 is TGTGCCAGCAGCCAGTTGCCGGGACAGGGGAACACTGAAGCTTTCTTT. Its translation: CASSQLPGQGNTEAFF.

This clonotype appeared a single time. The rearrangement links TRBV13 to TRBJ1-1; maybe TRBD1 (5 bases). CDR1 and CDR2 (germline): PRHDT, FYEKMQ (reference sequence). The V end lost 5 bases, the J end lost 4 bases, and 11 bases lay between the germline ends. This CDR3 region has 13 residues. The CDR3 reads CASSPDIGTEAFF. As DNA, the CDR3 is TGTGCCAGCAGCCCGGACATTGGCACTGAAGCTTTCTTT.

This chain joins TRBV5-1 and TRBJ1-2, with 8 bases matching TRBD1. Germline CDR1 and CDR2: SGHRS and YFSETQ. CDR3 length equals 15 residues. V lost 3 bases to trimming and J lost 0 bases; unmatched junction nucleotides: 4. CDR3 coding DNA: TGCGCCAGCAGCTCCTTACAGGGGGCTAACTATGGCTACACCTTC. Translation gives CASSSLQGANYGYTF.

The sample holds a few counts of this clonotype. V and J are TRBV2 and TRBJ1-5, with D unresolved. CDR1 SNHLY and CDR2 FYNNEI come from the germline V gene. Trimming removed 4 bases from V and 0 bases from J, with 7 bases in between. The CDR3 length is 14 residues. The CDR3 sequence is CASSGVYSNQPQHF. For the CDR3, the DNA is TGTGCCAGCAGTGGGGTCTATAGCAATCAGCCCCAGCATTTT.

In this sample, this clonotype turned up many times. J is TRBJ2-3 and V is TRBV9; no firm D call. Germline-derived CDR1 and CDR2 are SGDLS and YYNGEE. This CDR3 has 15 amino acids. Trimming took 2 bases from V and 0 from J, leaving 10 bases between them. CDR3 DNA: TGTGCCAGCAGCGTGGCCCCCACTAGCACAGATACGCAGTATTTT. The encoded protein is CASSVAPTSTDTQYF.